The clone carrying this T cell receptor (beta chain) was observed a handful of times. Its antigen is not identified. 60 Vbeta and 13 Jbeta primers were used in PCR. Here immunoSEQ multiplex PCR was the method, and the copy in TCRdb shows in-frame clones only, minus some. The repertoire holds 150,000 to 200,000 clones, with around 72% as singletons. The sample originates from a study of cytomegalovirus exposure and HLA in healthy donors. Study observations and caveats: In vitro testing confirmed three CMV-associated chains as specific for CMV antigens. A later analysis reportedly found that, within productive TCRs, an Asian-associated ancestry cluster had fewer N-insertions than the mean observed across the roughly 700 donors.

The CDR3 is made up of 14 amino acids. Trimming took off 1 base at V and 4 bases at J, with 10 bases between the two ends. The germline V gene encodes CDR1 LGHNA and CDR2 YNFKEQ. The V gene is TRBV4-2, the J gene TRBJ1-2, with D perhaps matching TRBD1 (6 bases). The specimen sequenced was PBMCs. The clonotype comes from a man aged 45-65 years in good health and CMV-seronegative. CDR3 sequence (DNA): TGTGCCAGCAGCCAAGGGACAGATAGCTATGGCTACACCTTC. Amino acid sequence: CASSQGTDSYGYTF.